This is a list of T cell receptor beta chains from one sample in a study of blood T cell repertoires in COVID-19. The protocol was immunoSEQ multiplex PCR, while the TCRdb copy is restricted to in-frame clones and leaves out a portion. The sample lists about 160,000 clones; roughly 87% were seen once. The sequenced material came from peripheral blood. The receptors shown here come from a woman aged 55-75 years who had recovered from COVID-19. CDR3s leave out the opening cysteine and the closing phenylalanine or tryptophan. Fields, in order: J gene, V gene, CDR3 protein.

TRBJ1-1,TRBV5-1,ASTGQGAITEAF
TRBJ2-7,TRBV19,ASSIWGQGANEQY
TRBJ1-2,TRBV12-3/TRBV12-4,ASRQGYNYGYT
TRBJ1-5,TRBV3-1/TRBV3-2,ASSQETGAYQPQH
TRBJ1-5,TRBV5-6,ASSPGGAASQPQH
TRBJ1-5,TRBV6-6,ASTLGQDGNQPQH
TRBJ1-2,TRBV5-4,ASSPGTANYGYT
TRBJ1-5,TRBV24-1,ATSERQGRQPQH
TRBJ2-5,TRBV18,ASSPVWRGVEETQY
TRBJ2-7,TRBV7-8,ASSRQGGSYEQY
TRBJ2-5,TRBV19,ASSIAPAGQETQY
TRBJ1-2,TRBV5-4,ASSLGGLQGSIYGYT
TRBJ2-5,TRBV4-3,ASSQGGASETQY
TRBJ2-7,TRBV6-2/TRBV6-3,ASSRDRGSEQY
TRBJ2-5,TRBV6-6,ASSFQGLAQY
TRBJ2-3,TRBV15,ATSRDGGTSTDTQY
TRBJ2-5,TRBV5-1,ASSLTPDSQETQY
TRBJ1-4,TRBV5-8,ASRRVITNEKLF
TRBJ1-4,TRBV3-1/TRBV3-2,ASSRTGGEKLF
TRBJ1-4,TRBV6-6,ASSSQGGNNEKLF
TRBJ1-4,TRBV27,ASSRGNREKLF
TRBJ2-7,TRBV2,ASSEPLAGYYEQY
TRBJ2-7,TRBV9,ASSVSIGGQGRNEQY
TRBJ1-6,TRBV6-1,ASSAAGQGQSPLH
TRBJ1-6,TRBV4-1,ASSPSGGYNSPLH
TRBJ1-5,TRBV19,ASSIQVRGNQPQH
TRBJ1-2,TRBV5-5,ASSGGPAGFDYGYT
TRBJ2-3,TRBV5-4,ASSSPGDTQY
TRBJ1-4,TRBV30,AWSVIPGNEKLF
TRBJ2-5,TRBV23-1,AGGGEEETQY
TRBJ2-3,TRBV7-8,ASSFSGTDTQY
TRBJ1-6,TRBV7-9,ASSLLSSYNSPLH
TRBJ1-1,TRBV5-6,ASRKTGGNTEAF
TRBJ1-6,TRBV6-5,ASRTGQILPLH
TRBJ1-1,TRBV29-1,SVLSQNRARTEAF
TRBJ2-1,TRBV12-5,ASGIGQGAYNEQF
TRBJ2-3,TRBV7-9,ASSREDTQY
TRBJ1-2,TRBV5-4,ASSLGTGGYGYT
TRBJ2-7,TRBV5-4,ASSLQGASYEQY
TRBJ2-3,TRBV6-5,ASRPPGTSTDTQY
TRBJ2-4,TRBV7-9,ASSVDRVGKNIQY
TRBJ1-2,TRBV12-3/TRBV12-4,ASSRTVTNGYT
TRBJ2-1,TRBV28,ASSLSGNEQF
TRBJ1-2,TRBV13,ASSSGGRYGYT
TRBJ2-2,TRBV6-5,AYEGLNTGELF
TRBJ2-5,TRBV18,ASSPPSSGGAKTQY